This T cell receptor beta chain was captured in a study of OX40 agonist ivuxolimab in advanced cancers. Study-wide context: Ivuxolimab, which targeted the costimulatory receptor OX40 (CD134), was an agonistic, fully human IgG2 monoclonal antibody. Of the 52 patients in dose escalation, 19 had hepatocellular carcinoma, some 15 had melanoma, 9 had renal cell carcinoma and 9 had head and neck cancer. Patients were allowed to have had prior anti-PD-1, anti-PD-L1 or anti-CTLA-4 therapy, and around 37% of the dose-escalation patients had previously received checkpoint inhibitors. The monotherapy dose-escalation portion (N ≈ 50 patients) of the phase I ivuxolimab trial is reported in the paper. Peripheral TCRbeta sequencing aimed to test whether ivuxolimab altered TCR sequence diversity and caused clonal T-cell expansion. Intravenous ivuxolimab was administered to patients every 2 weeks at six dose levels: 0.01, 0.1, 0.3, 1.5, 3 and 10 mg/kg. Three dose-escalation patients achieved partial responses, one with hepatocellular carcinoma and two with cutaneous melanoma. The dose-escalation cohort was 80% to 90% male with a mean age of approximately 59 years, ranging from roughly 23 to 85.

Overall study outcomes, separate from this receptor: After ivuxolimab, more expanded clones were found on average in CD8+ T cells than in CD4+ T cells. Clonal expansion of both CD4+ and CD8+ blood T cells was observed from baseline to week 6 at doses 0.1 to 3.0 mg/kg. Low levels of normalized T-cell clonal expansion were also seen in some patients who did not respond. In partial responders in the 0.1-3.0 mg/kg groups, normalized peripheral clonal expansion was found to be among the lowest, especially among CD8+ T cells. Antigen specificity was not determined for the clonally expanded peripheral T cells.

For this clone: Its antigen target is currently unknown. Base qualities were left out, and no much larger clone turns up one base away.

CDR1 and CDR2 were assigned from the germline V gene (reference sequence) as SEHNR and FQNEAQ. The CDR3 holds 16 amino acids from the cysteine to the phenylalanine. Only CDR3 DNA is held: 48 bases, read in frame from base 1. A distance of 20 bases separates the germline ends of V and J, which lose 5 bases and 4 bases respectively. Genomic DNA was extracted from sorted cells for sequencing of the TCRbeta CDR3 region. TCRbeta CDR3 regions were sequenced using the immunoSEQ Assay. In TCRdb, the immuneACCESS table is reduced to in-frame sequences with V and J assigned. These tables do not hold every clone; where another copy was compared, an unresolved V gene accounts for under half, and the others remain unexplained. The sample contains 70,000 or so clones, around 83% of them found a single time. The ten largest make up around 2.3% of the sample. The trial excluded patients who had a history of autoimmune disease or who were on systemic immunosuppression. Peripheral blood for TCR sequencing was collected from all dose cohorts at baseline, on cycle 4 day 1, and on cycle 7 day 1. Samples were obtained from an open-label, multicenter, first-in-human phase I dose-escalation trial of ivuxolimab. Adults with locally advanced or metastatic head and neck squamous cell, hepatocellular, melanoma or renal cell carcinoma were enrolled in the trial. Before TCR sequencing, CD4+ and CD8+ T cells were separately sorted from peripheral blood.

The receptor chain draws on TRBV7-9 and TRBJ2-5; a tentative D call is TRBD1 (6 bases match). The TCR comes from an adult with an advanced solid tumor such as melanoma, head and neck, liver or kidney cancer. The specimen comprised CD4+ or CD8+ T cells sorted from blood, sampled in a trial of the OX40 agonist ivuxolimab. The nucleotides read TGTGCCAGCAGCCCCCCCCCAGCCCTGGGGGCAGAGACCCAGTACTTC. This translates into CASSPPPALGAETQYF.